The text below deals with one T cell receptor (beta chain). What this receptor recognizes is not known. Base qualities are not at hand, and no much larger clone is one base apart. TCRbeta CDR3 regions were amplified from genomic DNA using the immunoSEQ Assay, a bias-controlled multiplex PCR. The paper's processing steps were these. Within the assay, amplification of reference gene primers was used to estimate how many nucleated cells each sample contained. Sequence reads were collapsed and filtered to measure the absolute abundance of every unique TCRbeta CDR3 rearrangement. Productive Simpson clonality was computed per sample as the square root of Simpson's diversity index over productive rearrangements. This is the immuneACCESS table as TCRdb keeps it, with only in-frame sequences that have V and J called. A part of the clones is gone; compared with another copy, unresolved V genes explain less than half, and the rest is unexplained. The DNA was the basis for D and trimming; V, J and clone size are from that table. The sample profile shows 250,000 to 300,000 clones; 75% to 90% of them were found once. The top ten clones comprise approximately 2.2% of the sample.

Each collaborating institution followed its own protocols to collect whole blood in K2EDTA tubes. For TCRbeta analysis, collaborators shipped samples as frozen whole blood, isolated PBMCs, or DNA extracted from either of those sample types. This sample is drawn from a study of blood T cell repertoires in COVID-19 (dated by TCRdb to about 2020). Context from the whole study: The collaborator samples originated in the United States, Italy and Spain and spanned the acute and convalescent phases of COVID-19. The prospective study material was composed of cDNA or gDNA derived from T cells, B-cell-depleted T cells, or PBMCs. Subjects who had been exposed to COVID-19, were actively infected with it, or had recovered from it provided the deeply sampled blood TCRbeta repertoires that made up the dataset. The repertoires were released in a freely available public database intended as a resource for research on the immune response to SARS-CoV-2. The samples were drawn from two sources: the first 160 participants of the ongoing ImmuneRACE study, and over 950 subjects contributed by 6 global collaborators. Nearly every sample came with metadata listing a de-identified subject ID, COVID-19 status, age in years and sex. Where available, HLA class I and class II types were obtained from metadata supplied by the sample provider rather than from assay-based typing. Findings and caveats that apply to the study as a whole: Clinical and demographic metadata were provided uncurated, with the amount varying by source and participant.

Measured from the cysteine to the phenylalanine, the CDR3 is 14 residues long. Only the CDR3 portion is preserved as DNA: 42 bases, with reading frame beginning at the first base. Deletion took 5 bases off V and 4 bases off J, with a span of 17 bases between the germline ends. Based on the germline V gene (reference sequence), the CDR1 and CDR2 sequences are GTSNPN and SVGIG. Here the chain combines TRBV30 and TRBJ1-2; TRBD1 might be the D gene, on 6 matching bases. The source is a man aged 45-65 years with acute or convalescent COVID-19. Sequencing input: peripheral blood. The CDR3: CAWLSPRGSYGYTF. The DNA sequence reads TGTGCCTGGCTCAGCCCCAGGGGCTCCTATGGCTACACCTTC.